This record looks at one T cell receptor (beta chain) sequence and its context. These data are taken from a study of OX40 agonist ivuxolimab in advanced cancers. The data were produced by immunoSEQ multiplex PCR, yet TCRdb's version contains in-frame clones alone and is incomplete. Of approximately 22,000 clones listed, approximately 86% are singletons. Between the trimmed V and J ends, which lost 0 bases and 5 bases, there was a span of 14 bases. Germline loops: CDR1 MNHNY, CDR2 SVGAGI (reference sequence). The CDR3 is 16 amino acids. The source was CD4+ or CD8+ T cells sorted from blood, collected in a trial of the OX40 agonist ivuxolimab. The clonotype comes from an adult with an advanced solid tumor such as melanoma, head and neck, liver or kidney cancer. This rearrangement joins TRBV6-6 to TRBJ2-1; D could derive from TRBD1 or TRBD2 (6 bases each). As DNA, the CDR3 is TGTGCCAGCAGTTACTCGAAGGGGGGTCGAAACAATGAGCAGTTCTTC. It codes for CASSYSKGGRNNEQFF.